The 31 T cell receptor beta chains given below trace back to one sample, sequenced in a study of blood T cells in healthy people across ages. Combining a sample-barcoded 5' primer with a J-beta primer mix, a second PCR ran for about 7 to 11 cycles. TCRdb analysed the 5' RACE reads with MiXCR anew, one entry per CDR3 protein. The data contain around 800,000 distinct CDR3 sequences, roughly 26% of them singletons. These sequences were also reported in another study, on T cells of mothers and their children.

Sequencing input: blood. The receptors here all came from a boy between 10 and 17 years old in good health.

The J gene is TRBJ2-5, the V gene TRBV18; D gene uncertain. V lost 3 bases, J lost 5 bases, and 10 bases lay in between. The CDR3 consists of 13 residues. CDR1 and CDR2 (germline): KGHSH, LQKENI. CDR3 sequence (DNA): TGTGCCAGCTCACCGAGAGAGTCGGAGACCCAGTACTTC. It specifies CASSPRESETQYF.

The chain recombines TRBV20-1 with TRBJ2-1; maybe TRBD1 (7 bases). Germline values: CDR1 DFQATT, CDR2 SNEGSKA (reference sequence). V was shortened by 3 bases and J by 5 bases, with 17 bases between the two germline ends. There are 15 residues in the CDR3. CDR3 in DNA: TGCAGTGCTAGGGCAGGGGGAGGTGATCACAATGAGCAGTTCTTC. This codes for CSARAGGGDHNEQFF.

This clonotype has more than one count but fewer than ten. This rearrangement joins TRBV3-1 to TRBJ2-5, with 8 positions matching TRBD2. The CDR3 spans 16 residues. V dropped 1 base and J dropped 2; count of bases not matched to a gene: 6. The germline gives CDR1 LGHDT, CDR2 YNNKEL (reference sequence). The CDR3 protein is CASSQGSGGWQETQYF. DNA for the CDR3: TGTGCCAGCAGCCAAGGAAGCGGGGGTTGGCAAGAGACCCAGTACTTC.

V and J are TRBV28 and TRBJ2-3; 8 nucleotides line up with TRBD1. The CDR3 extends over 14 amino acids. CDR1 is MDHEN and CDR2 is SYDVKM in the germline V gene. Trimming cost V 2 bases and J 8 bases; bases outside gene matches: 6. Written as DNA, the CDR3 is TGTGCCAGCAGTTTACCAGGGGGCGCGGTTACGCAGTATTTT. This translates into CASSLPGGAVTQYF.

V is TRBV7-6 and J is TRBJ2-7, with D possibly matching TRBD2 (6 bases). Germline lookup yields CDR1 SGHVS and CDR2 FNYEAQ. CDR3 length: 14 residues. The V end lost 5 bases, the J end lost 6 bases, and 17 bases lay between the germline ends. The CDR3 DNA reads TGTGCCAGCAGCGTCCGGAAACTGGGGGGCGAGCAGTACTTC. Amino acid sequence: CASSVRKLGGEQYF. Using reference TRBV7-6 and TRBJ2-7 for the parts outside the CDR3, the full variable domain is GAGVSQSPRYKVTKRGQDVALRCDPISGHVSLYWYRQALGQGPEFLTYFNYEAQQDKSGLPNDRFSAERPEGSISTLTIQRTEQRDSAMYRCASSVRKLGGEQYFGPGTRLTVT.

The J gene is TRBJ1-2, the V gene TRBV6-5; the D gene is possibly TRBD1 (6 bases). The germline V gene has CDR1 MNHEY and CDR2 SVGAGI. The CDR3 is 16 residues long. The V gene lost 0 bases and the J gene lost 5 bases, with 16 bases spanning the gap. The CDR3 sequence: CASSYSIPNRVYGYTF. The CDR3 region has the DNA TGTGCCAGCAGTTACTCGATACCAAACAGGGTTTATGGCTACACCTTC.

This clonotype has just a few counts. The gene calls are TRBV12-3 or TRBV12-4 and TRBJ1-5, with 7 bases matching TRBD1. The CDR3 runs 18 residues. With 6 bases clipped from V and 0 bases from J, the junction kept 14 bases outside the gene matches. CDR3 bases: TGTGCCAGCAGCCTTTCCCAGGGGGGTTACTATAGCAATCAGCCCCAGCATTTT. Translation: CASSLSQGGYYSNQPQHF.

The chain recombines TRBV3-1 with TRBJ2-2; no clear D. The CDR3 totals 14 residues. Trimming stripped 1 base from V and 4 bases from J, with 7 bases between. Germline lookup yields CDR1 LGHDT and CDR2 YNNKEL (reference sequence). This CDR3 is CASSQVFTTGELFF. The CDR3 bases are TGTGCCAGCAGCCAAGTCTTTACCACCGGGGAGCTGTTTTTT.

In the case of this clonotype: The conserved phenylalanine or tryptophan is not found at the CDR3 terminus, so this likely reflects a read error. The chain carries TRBV20-1 and TRBJ2-5; the match to TRBD2 covers 9 bases. The CDR3 consists of 14 residues. V lost 8 bases, J lost 2 bases, and 9 bases stayed unmatched. Germline-derived CDR1 and CDR2 are DFQATT and SNEGSKA (reference sequence). The CDR3, as DNA: TGCAGTCTCCCTGCAGCGGGGGGTCAAGAGACCCAGTACCTC. It is translated as CSLPAAGGQETQYL.

The chain links TRBV7-6 to TRBJ2-5; 7 nucleotides align to TRBD2. The J call may be in error: the DNA end matches TRBJ2-7 better. The CDR3 extends over 15 amino acids. Germline values: CDR1 SGHVS, CDR2 FNYEAQ. CDR3 protein: CASSLVSRGSYEQYF. CDR3 DNA: TGTGCCAGCAGCTTAGTGTCGCGGGGGAGCTACGAGCAGTACTTC.

This clonotype has just a few counts. Germline and junction disagree at one end, which may indicate a read error. The chain has TRBV3-1 and TRBJ2-1; the D is unclear. The CDR3 spans 15 residues. Germline CDR1 LGHDT, CDR2 YNNKEL (reference sequence). The CDR3, as DNA: TGTGCCAGCAGCCCCGGGTGGCCCGAGTACAATGAGCAGCTCTTC. Amino acid sequence: CASSPGWPEYNEQLF.

The chain is built from TRBV7-9 and TRBJ2-3; maybe TRBD1 (5 bases). CDR3 length: 14 residues. Trimming left V 1 base short and J 6 bases short, with 11 bases between. CDR1 is SEHNR, CDR2 FQNEAQ, per germline (reference sequence). CDR3 nucleotide sequence: TGTGCCAGCAGCTTAGAAACAGGTTTCGATACGCAGTATTTT. This sequence encodes CASSLETGFDTQYF.

This chain uses TRBV6-7 with TRBJ2-7; either TRBD1 or TRBD2 may supply D (5 bases each). TRBV6-7 is labeled an ORF, and its function is uncertain. The CDR3 spans 14 residues. Trimming removed 2 bases at V and 1 base at J, with 9 bases between. Here the CDR3 reads CASSYQGPSYEQYV. The CDR3 DNA reads TGTGCCAGCAGTTACCAGGGACCTTCCTACGAGCAGTACGTC.

This clonotype has more than one count but fewer than ten. The chain links TRBV28 to TRBJ2-5; 9 nucleotides agree with TRBD1. The J call may not be correct, given that the DNA end is closer to TRBJ2-7. The CDR3 is 14 amino acids. The germline V gene encodes CDR1 MDHEN and CDR2 SYDVKM. The CDR3 protein is CASNSGTGSHEQYF. DNA for the CDR3: TGTGCCAGCAACTCCGGGACAGGGAGCCACGAGCAGTACTTC.

This clonotype was detected only a few times. The chain links TRBV29-1 to TRBJ2-5; D is unresolved. The CDR3 runs 11 residues. CDR1 is SQVTM, CDR2 ANQGSEA, per germline. Trimming pared 4 bases from V and 8 bases from J, leaving 11 bases between. CDR3 sequence: CSVVQFGTQYF. The CDR3 DNA is TGCAGCGTTGTCCAATTCGGTACCCAGTACTTC.

This clonotype has only a few counts. This chain joins TRBV7-9 and TRBJ1-3, with 8 bases identical to TRBD1. Germline V gene sequence: CDR1 SEHNR, CDR2 FQNEAQ (reference sequence). The CDR3 sequence is 15 residues long. V was clipped by 3 bases and J by 4 bases; unmatched bases: 5. In DNA form, the CDR3 reads TGTGCCAGCAGCTTCTACAGGGGGTCCGGAAACACCATATATTTT. Translating gives CASSFYRGSGNTIYF.

This clonotype was observed a handful of times. V gene TRBV28 combines with J gene TRBJ2-7, with D possibly matching TRBD1 (5 bases). CDR1 and CDR2 from the germline V gene are MDHEN and SYDVKM. Trimming took off 2 bases at V and 3 bases at J, with 14 bases between the two ends. The CDR3 sequence is 15 residues long. The CDR3 here is CASSLGRALGYEQYF. The CDR3 coding sequence is TGTGCCAGCAGTTTAGGCAGGGCTTTAGGCTACGAGCAGTACTTC. The variable domain in full, completed from reference TRBV28 and TRBJ2-7, reads DVKVTQSSRYLVKRTGEKVFLECVQDMDHENMFWYRQDPGLGLRLIYFSYDVKMKEKGDIPEGYSVSREKKERFSLILESASTNQTSMYLCASSLGRALGYEQYFGPGTRLTVT.

The chain carries TRBV5-1 and TRBJ1-1, with a possible D match to TRBD1 (5 bases). Germline V lookup: CDR1 SGHRS, CDR2 YFSETQ. V was cut by 0 bases and J by 5 bases, with 14 bases left in between. The CDR3 sequence is 15 residues long. The DNA of the CDR3 is TGCGCCAGCAGCTTGGGTTCAGGGACTAGGACTGAAGCTTTCTTT. This gives the protein CASSLGSGTRTEAFF.

A word on this clonotype: The conserved phenylalanine or tryptophan normally closing the CDR3 is absent here, so this likely arose from a read error. The chain joins TRBV30 to TRBJ2-7; D may be TRBD2 (6 bases). There are 12 residues in the CDR3. Germline V lookup: CDR1 GTSNPN, CDR2 SVGIG (reference sequence). With 7 bases removed from V and 2 bases from J, the gap between germline ends came to 12 bases. The CDR3 coding sequence is TGTGCCTCTCGGGGGTTCCCCTACGAGCAGTACCTC. Amino acids: CASRGFPYEQYL.

This clonotype was observed a few times. The chain employs TRBV3-1 and TRBJ2-5; D may be TRBD2 (6 bases). The CDR3 loop spans 15 amino acids. Per the germline V gene, CDR1 is LGHDT and CDR2 is YNNKEL (reference sequence). The V and J ends lost 0 bases and 0 bases respectively, with 8 bases between them. CDR3 sequence (DNA): TGTGCCAGCAGCCAAGATAGGGACTACCAAGAGACCCAGTACTTC. Protein product: CASSQDRDYQETQYF.

The chain has TRBV29-1 and TRBJ1-3, with no clear D. Germline V lookup: CDR1 SQVTM, CDR2 ANQGSEA. V was clipped by 7 bases and J by 0 bases, with 10 bases between them. The CDR3 sequence is 13 residues long. The CDR3 coding sequence is TGCAGCGACTCCGGGGTCTCTGGAAACACCATATATTTT. Its protein product is CSDSGVSGNTIYF.

The count of this clonotype is one. The rearrangement links TRBV29-1 to TRBJ2-5; D unresolved. The assigned J gene may be wrong: the sequence end matches TRBJ2-7 better. Germline V lookup: CDR1 SQVTM, CDR2 ANQGSEA. The CDR3 is 12 amino acids. CDR3 bases: TGCAGCGTTAAGTCTGGTGGCTACGAGCAGTACTTC. It translates to CSVKSGGYEQYF.

The V call is TRBV2, the J call TRBJ2-2, with 9 bases aligning to TRBD2. The CDR3 covers 15 residues. V lost 5 bases, J lost 7 bases, and 8 bases stayed unmatched. Germline assignment: CDR1 SNHLY and CDR2 FYNNEI. CDR3 coding DNA: TGTGCCAGCAGTCCCGGGACTAGCCGTTTCGGGGAGCTGTTTTTT. It yields the protein CASSPGTSRFGELFF.

This chain joins TRBV9 and TRBJ2-5; TRBD1 or TRBD2 may be the D gene (5 bases each). The J call may not be correct, given that the DNA end is closer to TRBJ2-7. CDR1 and CDR2 from the germline V gene are SGDLS and YYNGEE. The CDR3 length is 17 residues. Here the CDR3 reads CASSMGVLGAVAYEQYF. The CDR3, as DNA: TGTGCCAGCAGCATGGGGGTACTAGGGGCGGTCGCCTACGAGCAGTACTTC.

This clonotype was observed a handful of times. This chain links TRBV9 with TRBJ2-1; 7 positions match TRBD1. From germline, CDR1 is SGDLS and CDR2 YYNGEE. V trimming: 3 bases; J trimming: 2 bases; junction bases outside the gene matches: 2. CDR3 length equals 14 residues. CDR3: CASSAGTAYNEQFF. The CDR3 bases are TGTGCCAGCAGCGCCGGGACAGCCTACAATGAGCAGTTCTTC.

This clonotype was counted only a few times. The chain recombines TRBV19 with TRBJ2-5, with a weak D call TRBD2 (7 bases). Trimming removed 3 bases from V and 0 bases from J, with 14 bases in between. Germline V gene sequence: CDR1 LNHDA, CDR2 SQIVND (reference sequence). This CDR3 comprises 16 residues. The CDR3 DNA reads TGTGCCAGTAGTATCCGCGGGGGCCTCAACCAAGAGACCCAGTACTTC. Its translation: CASSIRGGLNQETQYF.

This chain joins TRBV30 and TRBJ2-7; TRBD2 agrees at 9 bases. Trimming cost V 2 bases and J 6 bases; bases outside gene matches: 8. Germline CDR1 is GTSNPN and CDR2 is SVGIG (reference sequence). The CDR3 is made up of 14 amino acids. The chain's CDR3 is CAWSLGGGAVEQYF. Here the CDR3 DNA reads TGTGCCTGGAGTTTGGGCGGGGGGGCCGTCGAGCAGTACTTC.

The sample holds a few counts of this clonotype. V and J are TRBV14 and TRBJ1-1, with D uncertain. The CDR3 consists of 12 residues. Trimming removed 3 bases at V and 8 bases at J, with 10 bases between. The germline V gene has CDR1 SGHDN and CDR2 FVKESK. CDR3 region: CASSHPFREAFF. The CDR3 DNA reads as TGTGCCAGCAGCCACCCATTCAGGGAAGCTTTCTTT.

The CDR3 sequence is CASSPIAGGFAYEQYF. CDR3 bases: TGTGCCAGCAGCCCTATAGCGGGGGGTTTCGCCTACGAGCAGTACTTC. The chain has TRBV6-1 and TRBJ2-5; 10 positions agree with TRBD2. TRBJ2-7 explains the end of the DNA better; the J call may be wrong. Germline V gene lookup returns CDR1 MNHNS and CDR2 SASEGT. The CDR3 loop spans 16 amino acids.

This clonotype was detected once. V gene TRBV9 combines with J gene TRBJ1-1; D may be TRBD1 (6 bases). This CDR3 spans 17 amino acids. Trimming shortened V by 6 bases and J by 1 base, and 22 bases separated the two germline ends. Germline-derived CDR1 and CDR2 are SGDLS and YYNGEE. The CDR3 sequence is CASIRLGQFKRNTEAFF. For the CDR3, the DNA is TGTGCCAGCATCCGCCTCGGACAGTTTAAGAGGAACACTGAAGCTTTCTTT.

This chain joins TRBV2 and TRBJ2-7; D remains unclear. V was clipped by 6 bases and J by 0 bases, with 15 bases between them. This CDR3 spans 15 amino acids. Germline CDR1 reads SNHLY; CDR2 reads FYNNEI. The CDR3 DNA reads as TGTGCCAGCAGGCCTCGTGGCCATCTCTCCTACGAGCAGTACTTC. Amino acid sequence: CASRPRGHLSYEQYF.